This entry concerns a single TCR beta chain. Its antigen remains unidentified. The data belong to a study of siplizumab effects on memory and regulatory T cells. Study-level points and caveats: Among sequences traceable to unstimulated CD4+ memory cells, alloreactive ones were significantly reduced by siplizumab.

Germline V lookup: CDR1 SEHNR, CDR2 FQNEAQ (reference sequence). The CDR3 extends over 17 amino acids. Trimming cost V 5 bases and J 6 bases, with 24 bases left between them. Repertoires were generated with immunoSEQ multiplex PCR, while TCRdb's copy carries only in-frame clones and drops some. The sample contains tens of thousands of clones, approximately 93% of which appear only once. The sequenced sample was CD8+ T cells sorted from blood. This sequence was found in a human donor in good health. The rearrangement joins TRBV7-9 to TRBJ2-3; D gene uncertain. This CDR3 reads CASSPPPGPAPVDTQYF. For the CDR3, the DNA is TGTGCCAGCAGCCCGCCGCCAGGCCCTGCCCCAGTCGATACGCAGTATTTT.